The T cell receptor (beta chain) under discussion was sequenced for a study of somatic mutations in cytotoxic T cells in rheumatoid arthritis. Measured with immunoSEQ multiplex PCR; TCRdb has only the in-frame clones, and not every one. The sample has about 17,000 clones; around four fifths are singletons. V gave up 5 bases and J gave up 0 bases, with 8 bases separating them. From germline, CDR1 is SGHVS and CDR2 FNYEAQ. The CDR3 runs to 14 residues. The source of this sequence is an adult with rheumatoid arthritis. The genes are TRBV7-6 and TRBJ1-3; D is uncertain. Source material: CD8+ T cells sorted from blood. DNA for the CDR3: TGTGCCAGCAGCCCCTCGGGCTCTGGAAACACCATATATTTT. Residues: CASSPSGSGNTIYF.